These T cell receptor beta chains were read from a single sample in a study of OX40 agonist ivuxolimab in advanced cancers. Some clones are missing from TCRdb's copy, which holds only in-frame ones; the method was immunoSEQ multiplex PCR. The table records about 68,000 clones, 70% to 85% of them present only once. This sample comprised CD4+ or CD8+ T cells sorted from blood, obtained in a trial of the OX40 agonist ivuxolimab. Every receptor here comes from an adult with an advanced solid tumor such as melanoma, head and neck, liver or kidney cancer. The CDR3 runs from the conserved cysteine through the conserved F or W. Fields, in order: V gene, D gene, clone size, J gene, CDR3 protein, CDR3 DNA. A D gene is named only where the DNA matches it firmly. Clone size is stated in some rows and not others, as once, few, many or a class when expanded.

TRBV19	TRBD2	NA	TRBJ2-1	CASREREHSYNEQFF	TGTGCCAGTCGCGAGCGGGAACACTCCTACAATGAGCAGTTCTTC
TRBV28	NA	NA	TRBJ1-5	CASRTDGQSNQPQHF	TGTGCCAGCAGGACGGACGGGCAGAGCAATCAGCCCCAGCATTTT
TRBV7-2	NA	few	TRBJ1-1	CASSLVGGLDTEAFF	TGTGCCAGCAGCTTAGTTGGGGGTTTGGACACTGAAGCTTTCTTT
TRBV10-1	NA	NA	TRBJ2-1	CASSGSDNEQFF	TGCGCCAGCAGTGGCTCCGACAATGAGCAGTTCTTC
TRBV28	NA	NA	TRBJ1-1	CASRRDGNTEAFF	TGTGCCAGCAGGAGGGACGGGAACACTGAAGCTTTCTTT
TRBV29-1	TRBD1	NA	TRBJ1-2	CSVDRGQSDGYTF	TGCAGCGTTGACAGGGGGCAGTCTGATGGCTACACCTTC
TRBV29-1	NA	NA	TRBJ1-1	CSVGTGNPANTEAFF	TGCAGCGTCGGAACAGGGAACCCGGCGAACACTGAAGCTTTCTTT
TRBV9	TRBD2	once	TRBJ2-5	CASSLTSGQETQYF	TGTGCCAGCAGCTTAACTAGCGGCCAAGAGACCCAGTACTTC
TRBV18	NA	NA	TRBJ1-2	CASSAEEATNYGYTF	TGTGCCAGCTCAGCAGAGGAAGCAACTAACTATGGCTACACCTTC
TRBV27	NA	NA	TRBJ2-2	CASSLGDVNTGELFF	TGTGCCAGCAGTTTAGGGGACGTGAACACCGGGGAGCTGTTTTTT
TRBV7-9	NA	NA	TRBJ2-7	CASTYFTGPGDEQYF	TGTGCCAGCACTTATTTTACGGGCCCAGGGGACGAGCAGTACTTC
TRBV5-6	NA	NA	TRBJ1-6	CASRGHGTRNSPLHF	TGTGCCAGCAGAGGACACGGGACAAGGAATTCACCCCTCCACTTT
TRBV29-1	NA	NA	TRBJ2-3	CSDAKLGQDRQYF	TGCAGCGACGCCAAACTTGGTCAGGACCGGCAGTATTTT
TRBV7-2	NA	few	TRBJ2-7	CASSFLDEQYF	TGTGCCAGCAGCTTTTTGGACGAGCAGTACTTC
TRBV10-2	NA	NA	TRBJ1-4	CASSEFAGRTTNEKLFF	TGCGCCAGCAGTGAGTTCGCAGGGCGCACCACTAATGAAAAACTGTTTTTT
TRBV5-4	NA	once	TRBJ2-5	CASSHEGGGETQYF	TGTGCCAGCAGCCATGAGGGTGGCGGAGAGACCCAGTACTTC
TRBV7-2	NA	NA	TRBJ2-7	CASSLEAGEQYF	TGTGCCAGCAGCTTAGAAGCAGGCGAGCAGTACTTC
TRBV6-5	TRBD1	NA	TRBJ2-5	CASSLLRQGQETQYF	TGTGCCAGCAGTCTCCTTAGACAGGGCCAAGAGACCCAGTACTTC
TRBV2	NA	NA	TRBJ2-7	CASSDAGVEDGEQYF	TGTGCCAGCAGTGATGCCGGGGTCGAAGATGGCGAGCAGTACTTC
TRBV5-1	NA	NA	TRBJ2-4	CASSPTVGAKNIQYF	TGCGCCAGCAGCCCGACAGTGGGAGCCAAAAACATTCAGTACTTC
TRBV18	TRBD2	NA	TRBJ2-1	CASSPSPIAGPGRNGVF	TGTGCCAGCTCACCGTCCCCAATAGCGGGACCCGGCCGTAATGGGGTCTTC
TRBV5-1	NA	NA	TRBJ2-2	CASSWRSGPLGELFF	TGCGCCAGCAGCTGGAGGTCGGGTCCGCTCGGGGAGCTGTTTTTT
TRBV28	NA	NA	TRBJ1-1	CASLYFKRGAITEAFF	TGTGCCAGCCTATATTTCAAACGGGGCGCCATCACTGAAGCTTTCTTT
TRBV28	TRBD2	NA	TRBJ2-1	CASSLGVAGGQDEQFF	TGTGCCAGCAGTTTAGGCGTAGCGGGAGGGCAGGATGAGCAGTTCTTC
TRBV6-1	NA	NA	TRBJ2-1	CASSREQDNEQFF	TGTGCCAGCAGTAGGGAGCAAGACAATGAGCAGTTCTTC
TRBV2	NA	NA	TRBJ2-4	CASTANENIQYF	TGTGCCAGCACCGCAAACGAAAACATTCAGTACTTC
TRBV7-9	NA	NA	TRBJ2-2	CASSRETGELFF	TGTGCCAGCAGCCGAGAGACCGGGGAGCTGTTTTTT
TRBV6-5	NA	NA	TRBJ2-3	CASSYTGRGDTQYF	TGTGCCAGCAGTTACACAGGACGGGGAGATACGCAGTATTTT
TRBV28	NA	once	TRBJ2-5	CASSTYRVETQYF	TGTGCCAGCAGTACCTACAGGGTTGAGACCCAGTACTTC
TRBV10-3	TRBD1	NA	TRBJ2-5	CAIRGGQGGETQYF	TGTGCCATCAGGGGCGGACAGGGAGGAGAGACCCAGTACTTC
TRBV11-2	NA	NA	TRBJ1-2	CASSRGAYYGYTF	TGTGCCAGCAGCCGGGGGGCTTACTATGGCTACACCTTC
TRBV5-1	NA	NA	TRBJ2-3	CASSALYASGDLRTDTQYF	TGCGCCAGCAGCGCGCTTTATGCTTCTGGCGATTTGAGAACAGATACGCAGTATTTT
TRBV6-6	NA	NA	TRBJ1-2	CASRLGRGGGYTF	TGTGCCAGCAGGCTAGGGAGGGGAGGGGGCTACACCTTC
TRBV5-4	NA	few	TRBJ2-2	CASKGTGELFF	TGTGCCAGCAAGGGAACCGGGGAGCTGTTTTTT
TRBV5-1	TRBD1	NA	TRBJ2-3	CASSRGQSLTDTQYF	TGCGCCAGCAGCAGGGGACAGTCTCTCACAGATACGCAGTATTTT